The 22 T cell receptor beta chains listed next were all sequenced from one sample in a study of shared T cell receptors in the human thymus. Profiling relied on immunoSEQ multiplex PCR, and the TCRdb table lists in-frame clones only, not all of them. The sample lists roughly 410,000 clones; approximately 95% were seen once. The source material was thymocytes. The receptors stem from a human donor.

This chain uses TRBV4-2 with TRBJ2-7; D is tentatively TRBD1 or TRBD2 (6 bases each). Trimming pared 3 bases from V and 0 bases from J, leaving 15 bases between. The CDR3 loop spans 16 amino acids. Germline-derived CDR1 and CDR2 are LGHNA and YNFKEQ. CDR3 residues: CASSQGGGSFSYEQYF. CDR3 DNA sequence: TGTGCCAGCAGCCAGGGGGGCGGGTCCTTCTCCTACGAGCAGTACTTC.

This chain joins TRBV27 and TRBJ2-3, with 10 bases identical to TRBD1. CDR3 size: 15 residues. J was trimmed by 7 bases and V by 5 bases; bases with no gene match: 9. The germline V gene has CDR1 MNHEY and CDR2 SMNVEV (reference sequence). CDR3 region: CASSTIGTGDNTQYF. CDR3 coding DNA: TGTGCCAGCAGTACTATAGGGACAGGGGACAATACGCAGTATTTT.

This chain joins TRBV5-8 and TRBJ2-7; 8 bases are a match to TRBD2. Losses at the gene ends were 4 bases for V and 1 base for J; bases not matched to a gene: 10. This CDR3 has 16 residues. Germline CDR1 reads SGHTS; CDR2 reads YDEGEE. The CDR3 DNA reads TGTGCCAGCAGCACCACCCTAGCGGGCCCTTCCTACGAGCAGTACTTC. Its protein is CASSTTLAGPSYEQYF.

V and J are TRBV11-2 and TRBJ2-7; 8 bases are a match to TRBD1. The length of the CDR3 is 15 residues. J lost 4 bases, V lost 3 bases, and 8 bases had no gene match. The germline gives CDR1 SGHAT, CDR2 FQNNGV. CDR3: CASSLPPGQDYEQYF. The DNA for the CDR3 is TGTGCCAGCAGCTTGCCACCGGGACAGGATTACGAGCAGTACTTC.

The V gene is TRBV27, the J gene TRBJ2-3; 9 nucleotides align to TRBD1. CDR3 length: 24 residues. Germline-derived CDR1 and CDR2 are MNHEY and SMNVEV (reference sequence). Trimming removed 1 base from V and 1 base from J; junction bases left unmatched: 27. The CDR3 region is CASSLFTGTGLHSRGFVGTDTQYF. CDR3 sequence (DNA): TGTGCCAGCAGTTTATTCACCGGGACAGGGCTCCACTCAAGGGGTTTCGTGGGCACAGATACGCAGTATTTT.

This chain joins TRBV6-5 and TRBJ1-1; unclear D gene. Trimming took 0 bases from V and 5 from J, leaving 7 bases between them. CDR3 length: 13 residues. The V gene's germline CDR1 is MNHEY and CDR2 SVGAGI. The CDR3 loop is CASSYSLRTEAFF. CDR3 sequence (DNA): TGTGCCAGCAGTTACTCGTTACGGACTGAAGCTTTCTTT.

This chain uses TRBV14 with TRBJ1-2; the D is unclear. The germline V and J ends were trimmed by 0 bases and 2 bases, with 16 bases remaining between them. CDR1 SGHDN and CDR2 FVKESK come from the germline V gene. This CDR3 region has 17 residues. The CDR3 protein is CASSQDGNLKRNYGYTF. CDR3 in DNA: TGTGCCAGCAGCCAAGATGGGAATTTGAAAAGAAACTATGGCTACACCTTC.

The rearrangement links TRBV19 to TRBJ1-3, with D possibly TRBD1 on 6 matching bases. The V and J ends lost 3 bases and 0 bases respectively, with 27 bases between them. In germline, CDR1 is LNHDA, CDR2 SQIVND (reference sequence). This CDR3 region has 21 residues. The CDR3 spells CASSIRLRTADNLYSGNTIYF. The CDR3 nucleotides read TGTGCCAGTAGTATCCGTCTACGGACAGCTGATAACTTGTACTCTGGAAACACCATATATTTT.

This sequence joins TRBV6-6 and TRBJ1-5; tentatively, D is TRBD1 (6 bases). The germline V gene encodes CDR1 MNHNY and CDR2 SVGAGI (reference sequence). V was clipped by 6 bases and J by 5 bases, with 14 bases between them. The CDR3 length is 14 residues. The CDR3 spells CASSPWGGDQPQHF. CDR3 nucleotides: TGTGCCAGCAGCCCATGGGGGGGCGATCAGCCCCAGCATTTT.

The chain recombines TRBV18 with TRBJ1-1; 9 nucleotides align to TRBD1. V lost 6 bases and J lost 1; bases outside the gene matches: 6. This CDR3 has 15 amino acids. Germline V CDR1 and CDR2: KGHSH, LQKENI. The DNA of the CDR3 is TGTGCCAGCTCGTCCCGGGACAGGGAGAACACTGAAGCTTTCTTT. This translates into CASSSRDRENTEAFF.

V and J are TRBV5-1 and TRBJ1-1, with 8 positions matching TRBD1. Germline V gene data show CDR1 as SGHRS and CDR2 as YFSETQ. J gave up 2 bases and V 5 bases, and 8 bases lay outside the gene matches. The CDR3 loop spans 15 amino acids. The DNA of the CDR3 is TGCGCCAGCAGGTTTCGGACAGGGAGTAACACTGAAGCTTTCTTT. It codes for CASRFRTGSNTEAFF. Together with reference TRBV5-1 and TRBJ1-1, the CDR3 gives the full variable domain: KAGVTQTPRYLIKTRGQQVTLSCSPISGHRSVSWYQQTPGQGLQFLFEYFSETQRNKGNFPGRFSGRQFSNSRSEMNVSTLELGDSALYLCASRFRTGSNTEAFFGQGTRLTVV.

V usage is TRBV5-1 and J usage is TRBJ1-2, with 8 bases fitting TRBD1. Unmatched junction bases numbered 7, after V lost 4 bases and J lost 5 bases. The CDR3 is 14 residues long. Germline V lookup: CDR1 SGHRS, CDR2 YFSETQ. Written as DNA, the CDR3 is TGCGCCAGCAGCCCGGCCCAGGGGGCGTATGGCTACACCTTC. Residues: CASSPAQGAYGYTF.

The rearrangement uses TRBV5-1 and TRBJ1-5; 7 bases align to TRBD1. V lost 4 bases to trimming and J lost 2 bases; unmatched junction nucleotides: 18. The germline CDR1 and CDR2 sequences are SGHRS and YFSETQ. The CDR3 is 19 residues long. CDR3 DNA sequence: TGCGCCAGCAGCCCATACCCAGGACAGGTAGGGGTGGGCAATCAGCCCCAGCATTTT. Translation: CASSPYPGQVGVGNQPQHF. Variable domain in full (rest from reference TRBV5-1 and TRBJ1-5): KAGVTQTPRYLIKTRGQQVTLSCSPISGHRSVSWYQQTPGQGLQFLFEYFSETQRNKGNFPGRFSGRQFSNSRSEMNVSTLELGDSALYLCASSPYPGQVGVGNQPQHFGDGTRLSIL.

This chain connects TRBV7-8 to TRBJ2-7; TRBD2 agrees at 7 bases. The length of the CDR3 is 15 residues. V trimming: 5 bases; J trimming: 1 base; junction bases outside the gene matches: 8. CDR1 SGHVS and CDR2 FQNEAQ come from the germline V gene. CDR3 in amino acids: CASSLAWEGSYEQYF. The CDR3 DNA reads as TGTGCCAGCAGCCTCGCGTGGGAGGGGTCCTACGAGCAGTACTTC.

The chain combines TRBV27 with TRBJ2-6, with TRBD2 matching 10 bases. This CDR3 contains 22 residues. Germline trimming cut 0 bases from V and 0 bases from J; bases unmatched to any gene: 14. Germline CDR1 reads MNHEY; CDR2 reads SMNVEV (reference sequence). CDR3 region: CASSLSGTSAIKPLSGANVLTF. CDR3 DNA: TGTGCCAGCAGTTTATCGGGGACTAGCGCAATAAAACCCCTCTCTGGGGCCAACGTCCTGACTTTC. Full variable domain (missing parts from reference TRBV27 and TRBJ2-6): EAQVTQNPRYLITVTGKKLTVTCSQNMNHEYMSWYRQDPGLGLRQIYYSMNVEVTDKGDVPEGYKVSRKEKRNFPLILESPSPNQTSLYFCASSLSGTSAIKPLSGANVLTFGAGSRLTVL.

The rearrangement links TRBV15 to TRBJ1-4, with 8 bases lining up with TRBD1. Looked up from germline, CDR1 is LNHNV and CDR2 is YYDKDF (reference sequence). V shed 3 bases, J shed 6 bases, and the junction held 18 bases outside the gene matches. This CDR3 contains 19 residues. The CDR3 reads CATSRDRAAWFRKDEKLFF. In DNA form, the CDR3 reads TGTGCCACCAGCAGGGACAGGGCTGCTTGGTTTCGGAAGGATGAAAAACTGTTTTTT.

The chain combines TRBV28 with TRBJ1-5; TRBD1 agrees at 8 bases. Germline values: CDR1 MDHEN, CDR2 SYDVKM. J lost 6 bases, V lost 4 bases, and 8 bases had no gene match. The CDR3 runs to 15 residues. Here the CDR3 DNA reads TGTGCCAGCAGTTCCGCAGGGGGCTCCACTCAGCCCCAGCATTTT. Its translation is CASSSAGGSTQPQHF. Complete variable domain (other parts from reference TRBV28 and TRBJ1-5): DVKVTQSSRYLVKRTGEKVFLECVQDMDHENMFWYRQDPGLGLRLIYFSYDVKMKEKGDIPEGYSVSREKKERFSLILESASTNQTSMYLCASSSAGGSTQPQHFGDGTRLSIL.

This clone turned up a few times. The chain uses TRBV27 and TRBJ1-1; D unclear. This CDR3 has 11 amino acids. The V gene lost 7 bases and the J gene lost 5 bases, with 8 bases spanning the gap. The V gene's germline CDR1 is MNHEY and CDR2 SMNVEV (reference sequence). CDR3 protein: CASNSGTEAFF. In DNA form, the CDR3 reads TGTGCCAGCAATAGTGGGACTGAAGCTTTCTTT.

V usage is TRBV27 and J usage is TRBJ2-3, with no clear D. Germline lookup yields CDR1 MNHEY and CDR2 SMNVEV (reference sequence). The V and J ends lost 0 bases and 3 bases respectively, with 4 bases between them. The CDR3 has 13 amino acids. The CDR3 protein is CASSLSMTDTQYF. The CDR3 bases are TGTGCCAGCAGTTTATCGATGACAGATACGCAGTATTTT.

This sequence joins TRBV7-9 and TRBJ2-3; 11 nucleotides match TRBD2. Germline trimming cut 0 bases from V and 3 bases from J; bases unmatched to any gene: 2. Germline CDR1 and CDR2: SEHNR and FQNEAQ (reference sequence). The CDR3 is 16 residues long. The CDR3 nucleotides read TGTGCCAGCAGCTTAGCGGGGACTAGCGGTACAGATACGCAGTATTTT. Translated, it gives CASSLAGTSGTDTQYF. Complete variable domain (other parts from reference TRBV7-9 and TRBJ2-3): DTGVSQNPRHKITKRGQNVTFRCDPISEHNRLYWYRQTLGQGPEFLTYFQNEAQLEKSRLLSDRFSAERPKGSFSTLEIQRTEQGDSAMYLCASSLAGTSGTDTQYFGPGTRLTVL.

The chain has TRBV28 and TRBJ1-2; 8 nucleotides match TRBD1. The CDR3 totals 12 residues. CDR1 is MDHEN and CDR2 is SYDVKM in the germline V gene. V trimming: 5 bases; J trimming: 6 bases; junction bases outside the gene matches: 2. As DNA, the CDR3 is TGTGCCAGCAGTCTACAGGGGGATGGCTACACCTTC. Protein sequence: CASSLQGDGYTF.

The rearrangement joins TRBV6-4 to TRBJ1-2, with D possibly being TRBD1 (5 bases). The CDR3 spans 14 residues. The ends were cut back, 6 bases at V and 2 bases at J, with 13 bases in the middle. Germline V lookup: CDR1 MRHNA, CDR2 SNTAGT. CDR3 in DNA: TGTGCCAGCAGGGGGGGGAGAATAAACTATGGCTACACCTTC. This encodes CASRGGRINYGYTF.